Many counts were recorded for the clone carrying this T cell receptor (beta chain). Its antigen is unknown. Germline and junction disagree at one end, which may indicate a read error. These data belong to a study of beta chain features in type 1 diabetes. For the study at large: Examination of sorted cells across all samples involved around 99 million cells.

Notes on the study in general: A pattern of fewer insertions and more deletions at VDJ junctions was seen in type 1 diabetes patients.

CDR3 length: 11 residues. CDR1 is MNHEY, CDR2 SVGAGI, per germline. The study reverse transcribed the entire isolated RNA, so it sequenced expressed TCRB transcripts. Read counts averaged around 3.9 million for samples of naive, central memory and regulatory T cells. The repertoire was sequenced with immunoSEQ multiplex PCR; TCRdb's copy has only in-frame clones and lacks some. The table shows roughly 500,000 clones, with 10% to 12% occurring only once. The source of this sequence is a woman younger than 35 in good health. This chain joins TRBV6-5 and TRBJ2-5, with 7 nucleotides matching TRBD1. Sequencing was performed on naive CD4+ T cells from blood. DNA for the CDR3: TGTGCCAGCAGTTACTTGGGACAGTCCCACTTC. This encodes CASSYLGQSHF.